Detailed here is one T cell receptor beta chain. Its antigen is as yet unknown. Germline is not matched at one junction end, which may reflect a read error. Using a J-beta primer mix together with a sample-barcoded 5' primer, a second PCR was run for about 7 to 12 cycles. Tags on each cDNA molecule came from a template-switch adaptor with 12 random nucleotides. TCRdb reprocessed the 5' RACE reads with MiXCR, giving one entry per CDR3 protein. The sample shows about 970,000 distinct CDR3 sequences, roughly 51% of them seen only once. These data are taken from a study of blood T cells in healthy people across ages. The overall study: About one barcoded beta molecule was captured per two T cells (by template switching).

The CDR3 extends over 14 amino acids. Germline values: CDR1 MGHRA, CDR2 YSYEKL. Study conclusions and caveats: It was held that diversity estimates obtained from one million T cells represented underestimates.

The chain couples TRBV4-1 to TRBJ1-4, with 7 nucleotides matching TRBD1. This sequence originates from an older woman in good health. Sequences were obtained from blood. CDR3 sequence: CAGSPGGGVEKLFF. The CDR3 coding sequence is TGCGCCGGCAGCCCAGGGGGGGGCGTTGAAAAACTGTTTTTT.